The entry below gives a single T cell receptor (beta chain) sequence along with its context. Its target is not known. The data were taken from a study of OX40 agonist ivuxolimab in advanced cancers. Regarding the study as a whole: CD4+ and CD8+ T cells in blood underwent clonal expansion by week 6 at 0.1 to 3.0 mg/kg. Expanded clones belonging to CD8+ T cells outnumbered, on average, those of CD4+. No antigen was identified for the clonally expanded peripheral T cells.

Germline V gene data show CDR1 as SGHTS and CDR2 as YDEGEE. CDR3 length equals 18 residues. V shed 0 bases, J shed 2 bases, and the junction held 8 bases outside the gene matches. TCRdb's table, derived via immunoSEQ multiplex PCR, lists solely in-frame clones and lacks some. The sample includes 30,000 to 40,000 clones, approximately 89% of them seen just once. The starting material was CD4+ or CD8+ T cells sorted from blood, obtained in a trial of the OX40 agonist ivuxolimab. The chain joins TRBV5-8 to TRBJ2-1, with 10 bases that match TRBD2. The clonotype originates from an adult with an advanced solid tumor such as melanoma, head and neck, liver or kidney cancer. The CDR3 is CASSLEVASGSPYNEQFF. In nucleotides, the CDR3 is TGTGCCAGCAGCTTGGAGGTCGCTAGCGGGAGTCCCTACAATGAGCAGTTCTTC. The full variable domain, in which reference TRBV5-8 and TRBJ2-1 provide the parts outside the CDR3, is EAGVTQSPTHLIKTRGQQATLRCSPISGHTSVYWYQQALGLGLQFLLWYDEGEERNRGNFPPRFSGRQFPNYSSELNVNALELEDSALYLCASSLEVASGSPYNEQFFGPGTRLTVL.